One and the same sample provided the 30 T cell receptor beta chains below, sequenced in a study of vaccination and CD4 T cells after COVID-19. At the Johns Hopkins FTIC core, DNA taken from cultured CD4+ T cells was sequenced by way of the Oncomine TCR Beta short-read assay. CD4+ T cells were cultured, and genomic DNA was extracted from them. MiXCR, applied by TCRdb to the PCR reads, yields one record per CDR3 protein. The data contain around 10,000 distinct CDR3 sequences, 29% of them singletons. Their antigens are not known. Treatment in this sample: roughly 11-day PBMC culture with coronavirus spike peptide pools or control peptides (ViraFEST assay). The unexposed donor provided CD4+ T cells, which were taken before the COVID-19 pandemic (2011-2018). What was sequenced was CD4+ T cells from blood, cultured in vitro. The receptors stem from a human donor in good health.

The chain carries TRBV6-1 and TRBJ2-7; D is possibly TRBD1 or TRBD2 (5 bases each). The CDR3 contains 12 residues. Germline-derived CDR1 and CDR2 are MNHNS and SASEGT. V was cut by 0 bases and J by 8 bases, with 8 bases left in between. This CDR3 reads CASSEAGAKQYF. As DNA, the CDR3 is TGTGCCAGCAGTGAAGCCGGGGCCAAGCAGTACTTC.

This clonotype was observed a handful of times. CDR3 nucleotides: TGCAGTGCTAGAGAGGGGTACACAGATACGCAGTATTTT. The encoded protein is CSAREGYTDTQYF. This rearrangement joins TRBV20-1 to TRBJ2-3; D remains unclear. This CDR3 is built from 13 residues. Germline CDR1 is DFQATT and CDR2 is SNEGSKA (reference sequence). Trimming removed 0 bases from V and 2 bases from J, with 6 bases in between.

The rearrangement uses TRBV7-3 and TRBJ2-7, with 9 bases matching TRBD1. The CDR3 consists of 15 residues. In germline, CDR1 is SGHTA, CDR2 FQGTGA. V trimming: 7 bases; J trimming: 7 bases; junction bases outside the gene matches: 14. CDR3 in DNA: TGTGCCAGCACCATACCCGAACAGGGGGCGGAAGAGCAGTACTTC. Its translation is CASTIPEQGAEEQYF.

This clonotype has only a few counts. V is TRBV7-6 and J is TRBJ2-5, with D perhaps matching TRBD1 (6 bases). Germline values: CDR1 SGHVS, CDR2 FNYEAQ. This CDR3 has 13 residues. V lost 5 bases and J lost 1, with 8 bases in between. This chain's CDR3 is CASSHRVQETQYF. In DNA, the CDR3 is TGTGCCAGCAGCCACAGGGTCCAAGAGACCCAGTACTTC.

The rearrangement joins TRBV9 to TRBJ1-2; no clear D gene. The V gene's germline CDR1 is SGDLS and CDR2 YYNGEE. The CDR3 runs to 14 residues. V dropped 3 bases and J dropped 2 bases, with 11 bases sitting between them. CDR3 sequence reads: CASSAEDGNYGYTF. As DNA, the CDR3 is TGTGCCAGCAGCGCTGAGGATGGGAACTATGGCTACACCTTC.

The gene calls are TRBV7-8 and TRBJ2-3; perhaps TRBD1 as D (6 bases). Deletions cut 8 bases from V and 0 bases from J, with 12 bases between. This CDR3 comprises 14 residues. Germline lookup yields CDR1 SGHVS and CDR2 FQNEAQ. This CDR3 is CASVKDSSTDTQYF. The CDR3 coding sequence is TGTGCCAGCGTCAAGGACAGTAGCACAGATACGCAGTATTTT.

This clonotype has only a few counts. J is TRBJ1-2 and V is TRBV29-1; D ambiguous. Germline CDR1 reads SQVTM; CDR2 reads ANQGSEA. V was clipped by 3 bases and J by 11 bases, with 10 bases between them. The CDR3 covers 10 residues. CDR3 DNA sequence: TGCAGCGTTGAGGCAGGTCCTTACACCTTC. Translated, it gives CSVEAGPYTF.

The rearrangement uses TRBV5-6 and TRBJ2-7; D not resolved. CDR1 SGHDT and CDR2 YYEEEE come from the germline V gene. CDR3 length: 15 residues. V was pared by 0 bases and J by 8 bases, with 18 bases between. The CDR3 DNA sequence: TGTGCCAGCAGCTTGGCAGGCGGTACCCTCCCTCAGCAGTACTTC. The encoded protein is CASSLAGGTLPQQYF.

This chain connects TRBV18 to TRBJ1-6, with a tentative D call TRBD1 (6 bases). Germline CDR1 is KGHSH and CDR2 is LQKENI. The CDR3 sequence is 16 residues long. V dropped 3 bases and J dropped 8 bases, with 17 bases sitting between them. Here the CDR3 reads CASSPLSQGRDSPLHF. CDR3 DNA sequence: TGTGCCAGCTCACCCTTATCCCAGGGGCGGGATTCACCCCTCCACTTT.

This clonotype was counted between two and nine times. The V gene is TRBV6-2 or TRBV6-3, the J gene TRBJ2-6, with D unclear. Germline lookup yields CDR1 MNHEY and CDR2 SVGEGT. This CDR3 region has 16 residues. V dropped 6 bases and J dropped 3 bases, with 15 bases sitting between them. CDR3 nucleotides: TGTGCCAGCAGCGATCGGCCTTACGGTGGGGCCAACGTCCTGACTTTC. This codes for CASSDRPYGGANVLTF.

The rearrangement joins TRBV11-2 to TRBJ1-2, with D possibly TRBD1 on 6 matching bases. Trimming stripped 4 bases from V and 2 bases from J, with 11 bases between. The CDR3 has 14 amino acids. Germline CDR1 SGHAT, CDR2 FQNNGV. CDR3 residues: CASSSQGGNYGYTF. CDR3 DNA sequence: TGTGCCAGCAGCTCCCAAGGGGGGAACTATGGCTACACCTTC.

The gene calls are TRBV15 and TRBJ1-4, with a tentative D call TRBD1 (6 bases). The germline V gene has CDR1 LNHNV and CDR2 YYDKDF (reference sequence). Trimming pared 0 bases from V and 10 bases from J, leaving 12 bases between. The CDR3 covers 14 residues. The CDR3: CATSREGTPGKLFF. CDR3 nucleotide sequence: TGTGCCACCAGCAGAGAAGGGACACCAGGAAAACTGTTTTTT. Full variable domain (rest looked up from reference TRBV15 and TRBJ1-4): DAMVIQNPRYQVTQFGKPVTLSCSQTLNHNVMYWYQQKSSQAPKLLFHYYDKDFNNEADTPDNFQSRRPNTSFCFLDIRSPGLGDTAMYLCATSREGTPGKLFFGSGTQLSVL.

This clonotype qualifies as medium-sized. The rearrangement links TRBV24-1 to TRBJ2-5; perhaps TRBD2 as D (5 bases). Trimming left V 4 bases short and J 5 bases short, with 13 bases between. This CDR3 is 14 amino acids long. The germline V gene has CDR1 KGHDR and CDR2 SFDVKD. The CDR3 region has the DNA TGTGCCACCAGTGACCGGGGTAACGGGGAGACCCAGTACTTC. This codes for CATSDRGNGETQYF.

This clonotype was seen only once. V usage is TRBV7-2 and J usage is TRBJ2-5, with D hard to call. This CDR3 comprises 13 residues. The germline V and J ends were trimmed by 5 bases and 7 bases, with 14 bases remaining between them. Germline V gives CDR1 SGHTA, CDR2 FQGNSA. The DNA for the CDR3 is TGTGCCAGCAGCCCTCGGGCCTCCGGGACCCAGTACTTC. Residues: CASSPRASGTQYF.

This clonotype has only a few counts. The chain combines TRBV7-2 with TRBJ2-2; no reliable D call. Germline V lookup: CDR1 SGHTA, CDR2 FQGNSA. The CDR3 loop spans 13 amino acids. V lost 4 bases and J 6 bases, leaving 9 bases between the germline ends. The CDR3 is CASSSWSPGELFF. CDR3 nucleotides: TGTGCCAGCAGCTCCTGGTCACCCGGGGAGCTGTTTTTT. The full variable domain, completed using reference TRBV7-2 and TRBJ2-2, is GAGVSQSPSNKVTEKGKDVELRCDPISGHTALYWYRQSLGQGLEFLIYFQGNSAPDKSGLPSDRFSAERTGGSVSTLTIQRTQQEDSAVYLCASSSWSPGELFFGEGSRLTVL.

The CDR3 protein is CASSVERGGTHGGTQYF. The DNA of the CDR3 is TGTGCCAGCAGCGTAGAAAGGGGCGGGACACACGGGGGTACGCAGTATTTT. The chain links TRBV9 to TRBJ2-3; D might be TRBD1 or TRBD2, each matching 6 bases. This CDR3 has 17 amino acids. Trimming took off 0 bases at V and 8 bases at J, with 22 bases between the two ends. CDR1 is SGDLS and CDR2 is YYNGEE in the germline V gene.

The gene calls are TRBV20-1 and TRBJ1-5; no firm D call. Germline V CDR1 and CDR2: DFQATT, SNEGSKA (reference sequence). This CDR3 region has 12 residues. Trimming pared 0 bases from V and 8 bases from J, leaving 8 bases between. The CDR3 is CSAREGIEPQHF. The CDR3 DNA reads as TGCAGTGCTAGAGAAGGTATTGAGCCCCAGCATTTT.

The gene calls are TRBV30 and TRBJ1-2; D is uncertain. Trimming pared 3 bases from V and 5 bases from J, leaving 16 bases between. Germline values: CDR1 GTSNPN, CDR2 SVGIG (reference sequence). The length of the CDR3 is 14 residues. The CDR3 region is CAWSTVTPEYGYTF. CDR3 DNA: TGTGCCTGGAGCACCGTCACCCCGGAATATGGCTACACCTTC.

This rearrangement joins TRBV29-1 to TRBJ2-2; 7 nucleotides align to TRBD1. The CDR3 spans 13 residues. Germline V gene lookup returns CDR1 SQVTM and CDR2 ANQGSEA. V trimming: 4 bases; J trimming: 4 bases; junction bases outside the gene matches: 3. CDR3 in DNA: TGCAGCGTTGGTCAGGGGGTCACCGGGGAGCTGTTTTTT. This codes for CSVGQGVTGELFF.

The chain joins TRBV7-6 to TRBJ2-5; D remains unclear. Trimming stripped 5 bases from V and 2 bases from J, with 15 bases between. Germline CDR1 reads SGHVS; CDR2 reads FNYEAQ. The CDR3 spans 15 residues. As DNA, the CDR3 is TGTGCCAGCAGCCCCAACTCTCTGGCGCAAGAGACCCAGTACTTC. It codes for CASSPNSLAQETQYF.

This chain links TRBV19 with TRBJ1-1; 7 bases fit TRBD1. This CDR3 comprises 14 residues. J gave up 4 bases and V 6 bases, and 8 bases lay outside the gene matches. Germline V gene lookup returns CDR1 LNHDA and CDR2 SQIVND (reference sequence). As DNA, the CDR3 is TGTGCCAGTAGCAGGGCGGGACAGAGCACTGAAGCTTTCTTT. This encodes CASSRAGQSTEAFF.

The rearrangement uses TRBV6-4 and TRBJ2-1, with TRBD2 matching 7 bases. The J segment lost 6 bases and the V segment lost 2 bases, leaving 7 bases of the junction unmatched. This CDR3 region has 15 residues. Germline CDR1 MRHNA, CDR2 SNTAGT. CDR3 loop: CASSDMSGGPNEQFF. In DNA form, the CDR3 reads TGTGCCAGCAGTGACATGTCGGGAGGTCCCAATGAGCAGTTCTTC.

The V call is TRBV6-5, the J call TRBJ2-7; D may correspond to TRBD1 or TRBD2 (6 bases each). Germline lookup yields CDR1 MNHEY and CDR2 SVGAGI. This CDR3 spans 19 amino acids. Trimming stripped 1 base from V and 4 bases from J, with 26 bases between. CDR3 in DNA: TGTGCCAGCAGTTACTGGGGCGGGGCGGGGCCAGGGGAGACGTACGAGCAGTACTTC. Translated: CASSYWGGAGPGETYEQYF.

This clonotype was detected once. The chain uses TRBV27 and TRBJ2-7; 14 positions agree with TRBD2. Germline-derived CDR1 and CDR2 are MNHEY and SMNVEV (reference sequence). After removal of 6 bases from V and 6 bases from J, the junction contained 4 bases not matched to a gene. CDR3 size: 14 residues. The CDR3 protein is CASRGLAGAFEQYF. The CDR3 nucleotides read TGTGCCAGCAGGGGACTAGCGGGGGCTTTCGAGCAGTACTTC.

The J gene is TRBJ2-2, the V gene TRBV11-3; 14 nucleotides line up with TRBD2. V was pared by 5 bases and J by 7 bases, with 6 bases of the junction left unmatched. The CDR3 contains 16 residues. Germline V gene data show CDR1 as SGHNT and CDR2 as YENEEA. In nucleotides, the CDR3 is TGTGCCAGCAGCCTCGGACTAGCGGGAGGACACGGGGAGCTGTTTTTT. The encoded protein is CASSLGLAGGHGELFF.

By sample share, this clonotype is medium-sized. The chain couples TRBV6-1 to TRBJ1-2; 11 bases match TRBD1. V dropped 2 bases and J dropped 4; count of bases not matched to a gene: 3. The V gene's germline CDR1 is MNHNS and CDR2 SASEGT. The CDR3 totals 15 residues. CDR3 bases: TGTGCCAGCAGTGAACCGGGACAGGGGGGCTATGGCTACACCTTC. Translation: CASSEPGQGGYGYTF.

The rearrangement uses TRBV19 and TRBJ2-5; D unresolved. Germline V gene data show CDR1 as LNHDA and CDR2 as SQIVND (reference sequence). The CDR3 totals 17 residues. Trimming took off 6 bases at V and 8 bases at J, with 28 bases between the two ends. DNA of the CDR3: TGTGCCAGTAGCAAGAACAGTGGGCAGACACTCTTTTCTACCCAGTACTTC. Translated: CASSKNSGQTLFSTQYF.

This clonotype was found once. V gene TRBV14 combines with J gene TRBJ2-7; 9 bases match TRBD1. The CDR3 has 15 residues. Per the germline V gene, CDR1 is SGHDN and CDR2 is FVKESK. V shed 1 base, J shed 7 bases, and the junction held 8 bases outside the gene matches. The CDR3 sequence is CASSQAGTGSVEQYF. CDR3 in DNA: TGTGCCAGCAGCCAAGCCGGGACAGGGTCCGTAGAGCAGTACTTC.

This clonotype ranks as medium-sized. CDR3 in amino acids: CASSTLPQNTDTQYF. The CDR3, as DNA: TGTGCCAGCTCAACACTACCGCAAAACACAGATACGCAGTATTTT. The chain carries TRBV18 and TRBJ2-3; unclear D gene. The germline gives CDR1 KGHSH, CDR2 LQKENI. Trimming removed 5 bases at V and 2 bases at J, with 14 bases between. The CDR3 contains 15 residues.

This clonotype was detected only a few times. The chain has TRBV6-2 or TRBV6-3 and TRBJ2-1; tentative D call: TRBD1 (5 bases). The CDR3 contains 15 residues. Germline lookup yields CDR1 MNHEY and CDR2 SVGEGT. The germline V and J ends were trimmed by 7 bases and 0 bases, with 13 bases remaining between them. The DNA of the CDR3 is TGTGCCAGCATTCAAGGGGCAGCCTCCTACAATGAGCAGTTCTTC. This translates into CASIQGAASYNEQFF.